The rows below give T cell receptor beta chains drawn from one sample of a study of cytomegalovirus exposure and HLA in healthy donors. TCRdb keeps only in-frame clones here, not all; method: immunoSEQ multiplex PCR. The table includes more than 100,000 clones, about four fifths detected once. The sequencing sample was made of PBMCs. Source of these receptors: a male donor in good health and CMV-seronegative. CDR3s include the opening cysteine and the closing phenylalanine or tryptophan. A D gene is named only where the DNA matches it firmly. Where a row states a size, it is once, few, many or the class of an expanded clone; other rows omit it.

D: -; V: TRBV7-9; J: TRBJ2-7; size: -; DNA: TGTTCCAGCAGCAGAGGGGGTGGTGAGCAGTACTTC; CDR3: CSSSRGGGEQYF
D: TRBD1; V: TRBV7-7; J: TRBJ2-5; size: -; DNA: TGTGCTAGCAGCTTGGACAGGGGAGGTAGAGAGACCCAGTACTTC; CDR3: CASSLDRGGRETQYF
D: TRBD2; V: TRBV14; J: TRBJ2-5; size: -; DNA: TGTGCCAGCAGCCCGGCCAGGACTAGCGGGCGCCAGCAGGAGACCCAGTACTTC; CDR3: CASSPARTSGRQQETQYF
D: -; V: TRBV6-1; J: TRBJ2-2; size: -; DNA: TGTGCCAGCAGCAAAAACACCGGGGAGCTGTTTTTT; CDR3: CASSKNTGELFF
D: -; V: TRBV6-5; J: TRBJ1-4; size: few; DNA: TGTGCCAGCAGTTACGGAGGGGAACCGGGGAAACTGTTTTTT; CDR3: CASSYGGEPGKLFF
D: TRBD1; V: TRBV4-3; J: TRBJ1-2; size: few; DNA: TGCGCCAGCAGCCAAGATGGGACAGCTAACTATGGCTACACCTTC; CDR3: CASSQDGTANYGYTF
D: TRBD2; V: TRBV15; J: TRBJ2-5; size: -; DNA: TGTGCCACCAGCACCACTAGCGGGGTCCGAGAGACCCAGTACTTC; CDR3: CATSTTSGVRETQYF
D: TRBD1; V: TRBV19; J: TRBJ1-5; size: once; DNA: TGTGCCAGTAGCATGGACAGGGACCAGCCCCAGCATTTT; CDR3: CASSMDRDQPQHF
D: -; V: TRBV30; J: TRBJ2-1; size: once; DNA: TGTGCCTGGACGAAGGGGCCGTACAATGAGCAGTTCTTC; CDR3: CAWTKGPYNEQFF
D: TRBD2; V: TRBV7-3; J: TRBJ2-3; size: -; DNA: TGTGCCAGCAGCTTAGGTAGCGGGGGAGGAGATACGCAGTATTTT; CDR3: CASSLGSGGGDTQYF
D: -; V: TRBV7-9; J: TRBJ1-1; size: -; DNA: TGTGCCAGCAGCTTTGCAGGAACCATGAACACTGAAGCTTTCTTT; CDR3: CASSFAGTMNTEAFF
D: TRBD2; V: TRBV7-8; J: TRBJ2-1; size: -; DNA: TGTGCCAGCAGCTTAAGCCCGGGACTAGCCTACAATGAGCAGTTCTTC; CDR3: CASSLSPGLAYNEQFF
D: -; V: TRBV10-1; J: TRBJ1-4; size: -; DNA: TGCGCCAGCAGTGAGTCGGGGGGGGACTTGTTTTTT; CDR3: CASSESGGDLFF
D: -; V: TRBV7-9; J: TRBJ2-3; size: -; DNA: TGTGCCAGCAGCTCGTTAGGGGGGGCTACTACAGATACGCAGTATTTT; CDR3: CASSSLGGATTDTQYF
D: TRBD1; V: TRBV7-8; J: TRBJ1-2; size: -; DNA: TGTGCCAGCAGCTTGGGGATAGGGACAGGGGGCGCAGGGTATGGCTACACCTTC; CDR3: CASSLGIGTGGAGYGYTF
D: -; V: TRBV7-2; J: TRBJ1-5; size: -; DNA: TGTGCCAGCAGCTTAGTTTTCGGCGCGGGCAATCAGCCCCAGCATTTT; CDR3: CASSLVFGAGNQPQHF
D: TRBD1; V: TRBV7-3; J: TRBJ1-1; size: few; DNA: TGTGCCAGCAGCATGACAGGGGGCGGGACTGAAGCTTTCTTT; CDR3: CASSMTGGGTEAFF
D: -; V: TRBV25-1; J: TRBJ1-5; size: few; DNA: TGTGCCAGTCATGAATACAGAGTCTGTAGCAATCAGCCCCAGCATTTT; CDR3: CASHEYRVCSNQPQHF
D: TRBD1; V: TRBV25-1; J: TRBJ1-6; size: -; DNA: TGTGCCAGCAGACCCCCGGGACAGGGTGACAATTCACCCCTCCACTTT; CDR3: CASRPPGQGDNSPLHF
D: -; V: TRBV7-2; J: TRBJ2-7; size: -; DNA: TGTGCCAGCAGCTTAGGCCCAACTCGTTACGAGCAGTACTTC; CDR3: CASSLGPTRYEQYF